One sample yielded the 11 T cell receptor beta chains listed below, sequenced in a study of blood T cell repertoires in COVID-19. TCRdb's table, derived via immunoSEQ multiplex PCR, lists solely in-frame clones and lacks some. This sample has about 120,000 clones, with 75% to 90% found just once. Source material: peripheral blood. The receptors originated from a human donor in a cohort sampled during active COVID-19.

The rearrangement links TRBV18 to TRBJ1-1; no clear D gene. This CDR3 region has 12 residues. Looked up from germline, CDR1 is KGHSH and CDR2 is LQKENI. Trimming removed 3 bases from V and 1 base from J, with 3 bases in between. The CDR3 is CASSPRNTEAFF. DNA of the CDR3: TGTGCCAGCTCACCTCGGAACACTGAAGCTTTCTTT.

V gene TRBV3-1 (or the pseudogene TRBV3-2) combines with J gene TRBJ1-4; perhaps TRBD1 as D (5 bases). V shed 3 bases and J shed 2 bases, with 13 bases lying between them. Germline V lookup: CDR1 LGHDT, CDR2 YNNKEL (reference sequence). The CDR3 totals 16 residues. The CDR3 coding sequence is TGTGCCAGCAGCCATTCGGGAGGGGCCACTAATGAAAAACTGTTTTTT. It codes for CASSHSGGATNEKLFF.

The J gene is TRBJ1-2, the V gene TRBV3-1 (or the pseudogene TRBV3-2); 8 bases agree with TRBD1. This CDR3 region has 13 residues. Germline CDR1 and CDR2: LGHDT and YNNKEL (reference sequence). The J segment lost 4 bases and the V segment lost 7 bases, leaving 5 bases of the junction unmatched. The CDR3 loop is CASNQGAGYGYTF. DNA for the CDR3: TGTGCCAGCAACCAGGGGGCGGGCTATGGCTACACCTTC.

This clone was seen just once. This chain joins TRBV3-1 (or the pseudogene TRBV3-2) and TRBJ1-4; D remains ambiguous. The germline gives CDR1 LGHDT, CDR2 YNNKEL (reference sequence). The CDR3 is 17 residues long. V lost 7 bases to trimming and J lost 0 bases, with 18 bases between them. The CDR3 here is CASKRTSTPSTNEKLFF. The CDR3 bases are TGTGCCAGCAAACGAACTTCTACGCCGTCAACTAATGAAAAACTGTTTTTT.

The V call is TRBV19, the J call TRBJ2-5; 9 nucleotides match TRBD1. The V and J ends lost 5 bases and 3 bases, in that order; junction bases with no gene match: 7. Germline lookup yields CDR1 LNHDA and CDR2 SQIVND (reference sequence). The CDR3 contains 15 residues. CDR3 residues: CASSPNRQGEETQYF. The CDR3 bases are TGTGCCAGTAGTCCCAACCGACAGGGGGAAGAGACCCAGTACTTC.

The rearrangement links TRBV30 to TRBJ2-7, with 7 bases aligning to TRBD1. There are 14 residues in the CDR3. The trim removed 2 bases at V and 0 bases at J, leaving 4 bases unmatched. Germline lookup yields CDR1 GTSNPN and CDR2 SVGIG (reference sequence). This CDR3 is CAWSRDRDSYEQYF. CDR3 in DNA: TGTGCCTGGAGTCGAGACAGGGACTCCTACGAGCAGTACTTC.

This clone has only one observation. The rearrangement uses TRBV5-6 and TRBJ2-5, with D perhaps matching TRBD2 (5 bases). The CDR3 totals 14 residues. Germline V CDR1 and CDR2: SGHDT, YYEEEE. Deletions cut 3 bases from V and 3 bases from J, with 12 bases between. This CDR3 is CASSYLSGEETQYF. In DNA, the CDR3 is TGTGCCAGCAGCTATTTGAGCGGAGAAGAGACCCAGTACTTC.

The chain carries TRBV7-2 and TRBJ1-2; D is undetermined. The CDR3 spans 15 residues. Trimming cost V 5 bases and J 6 bases, with 19 bases left between them. The germline V gene encodes CDR1 SGHTA and CDR2 FQGNSA. The CDR3 here is CASSTRGLVGHGYTF. The CDR3 coding sequence is TGTGCCAGCAGCACACGAGGACTGGTAGGGCATGGCTACACCTTC.

This chain uses TRBV19 with TRBJ2-7; D unclear. Trimming cost V 5 bases and J 6 bases, with 14 bases left between them. Germline values: CDR1 LNHDA, CDR2 SQIVND (reference sequence). The CDR3 is 13 amino acids. This CDR3 reads CASSGLLLGEQYF. The CDR3 DNA reads TGTGCCAGTAGTGGGCTACTCCTCGGCGAGCAGTACTTC. The variable domain in full, with the rest retrieved from reference TRBV19 and TRBJ2-7, is DGGITQSPKYLFRKEGQNVTLSCEQNLNHDAMYWYRQDPGQGLRLIYYSQIVNDFQKGDIAEGYSVSREKKESFPLTVTSAQKNPTAFYLCASSGLLLGEQYFGPGTRLTVT.

This sequence joins TRBV11-3 and TRBJ2-1; TRBD2 matches 12 bases. The ends lost 5 bases at V and 10 bases at J; junction bases unmatched: 9. The CDR3 covers 15 residues. Germline CDR1 is SGHNT and CDR2 is YENEEA. CDR3 loop: CASSAGTSGSTEQFF. CDR3 bases: TGTGCCAGCAGCGCAGGGACTAGCGGGTCGACGGAGCAGTTCTTC. The full variable domain, with the rest looked up from reference TRBV11-3 and TRBJ2-1, is EAGVVQSPRYKIIEKKQPVAFWCNPISGHNTLYWYLQNLGQGPELLIRYENEEAVDDSQLPKDRFSAERLKGVDSTLKIQPAELGDSAVYLCASSAGTSGSTEQFFGPGTRLTVL.

The CDR3 coding sequence is TGTGCCAGCAGGGGGGTTGCAGGGGGCAGGAATTCACCCCTCCACTTT. Encoded protein: CASRGVAGGRNSPLHF. The chain joins TRBV2 to TRBJ1-6; TRBD1 aligns across 8 bases. The CDR3 is made up of 16 amino acids. Germline V gene lookup returns CDR1 SNHLY and CDR2 FYNNEI. The ends lost 6 bases at V and 7 bases at J; junction bases unmatched: 11.